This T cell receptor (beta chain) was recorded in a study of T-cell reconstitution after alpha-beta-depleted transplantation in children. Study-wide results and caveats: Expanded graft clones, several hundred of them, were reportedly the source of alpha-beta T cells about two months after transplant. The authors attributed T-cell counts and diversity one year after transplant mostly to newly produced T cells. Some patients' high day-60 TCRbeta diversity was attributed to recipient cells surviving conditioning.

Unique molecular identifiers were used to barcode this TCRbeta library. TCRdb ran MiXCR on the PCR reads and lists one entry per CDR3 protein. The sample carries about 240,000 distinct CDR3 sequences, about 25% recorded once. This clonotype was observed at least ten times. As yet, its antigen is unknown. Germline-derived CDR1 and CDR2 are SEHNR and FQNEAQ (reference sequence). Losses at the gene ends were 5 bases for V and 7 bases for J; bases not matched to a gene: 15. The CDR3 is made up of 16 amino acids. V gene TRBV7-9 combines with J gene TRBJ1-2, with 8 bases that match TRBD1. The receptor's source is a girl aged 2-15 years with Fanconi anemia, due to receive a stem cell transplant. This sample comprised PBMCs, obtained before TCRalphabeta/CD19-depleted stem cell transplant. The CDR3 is CASSPFGGSQGAGYTF. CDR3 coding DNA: TGTGCCAGCAGCCCCTTTGGGGGGTCCCAGGGGGCTGGCTACACCTTC.